These 11 T cell receptor beta chains originate from one sample sequenced in a study of cytomegalovirus exposure and HLA in healthy donors. The PCR had 60 Vbeta and 13 Jbeta primers. Sequenced by immunoSEQ multiplex PCR; TCRdb stores in-frame clones only, minus some. The sample has over 90,000 clones; around 76% are singletons. Input material: PBMCs. The receptor set was obtained from a woman younger than 30 in good health and CMV-seropositive.

J is TRBJ1-2 and V is TRBV9; D is undetermined. Looked up from germline, CDR1 is SGDLS and CDR2 is YYNGEE. This CDR3 has 15 amino acids. The V end was cut by 0 bases, the J end by 3 bases, with 12 bases between. CDR3 nucleotide sequence: TGTGCCAGCAGCGTAGGGGCGGACTTCGACTATGGCTACACCTTC. Translating gives CASSVGADFDYGYTF.

This chain joins TRBV2 and TRBJ2-1; D gene ambiguous. CDR3 size: 16 residues. Germline CDR1 and CDR2: SNHLY and FYNNEI. V shed 2 bases and J shed 4 bases, with 15 bases lying between them. The CDR3 reads CASSESAAGWYNEQFF. CDR3 DNA sequence: TGTGCCAGCAGTGAATCGGCGGCCGGCTGGTACAATGAGCAGTTCTTC.

The chain links TRBV14 to TRBJ1-2, with D possibly TRBD1 on 5 matching bases. The length of the CDR3 is 16 residues. Germline CDR1 reads SGHDN; CDR2 reads FVKESK. The V end lost 2 bases, the J end lost 0 bases, and 13 bases lay between the germline ends. The CDR3 sequence: CASSQFGGAANYGYTF. The DNA for the CDR3 is TGTGCCAGCAGCCAATTCGGGGGAGCGGCTAACTATGGCTACACCTTC.

The V call is TRBV7-9, the J call TRBJ2-2; D perhaps matches TRBD2 (5 bases). V was shortened by 4 bases and J by 10 bases, with 16 bases between the two germline ends. This CDR3 has 14 amino acids. Germline-derived CDR1 and CDR2 are SEHNR and FQNEAQ (reference sequence). The CDR3 reads CASSSGSRPLELFF. The CDR3, as DNA: TGTGCCAGCAGCTCTGGGAGCCGCCCGTTGGAGCTGTTTTTT.

The chain recombines TRBV18 with TRBJ2-3; no definite D call. V lost 9 bases, J lost 1 base, and 8 bases lay in between. This CDR3 is built from 12 residues. Per the germline V gene, CDR1 is KGHSH and CDR2 is LQKENI. The CDR3 sequence: CASSVGTDTQYF. The CDR3 DNA sequence: TGTGCCAGTTCCGTAGGCACAGATACGCAGTATTTT. The full variable domain, completed using reference TRBV18 and TRBJ2-3, is NAGVMQNPRHLVRRRGQEARLRCSPMKGHSHVYWYRQLPEEGLKFMVYLQKENIIDESGMPKERFSAEFPKEGPSILRIQQVVRGDSAAYFCASSVGTDTQYFGPGTRLTVL.

This chain joins TRBV5-1 and TRBJ2-7, with a possible D match to TRBD2 (6 bases). The CDR3 runs 14 residues. CDR1 and CDR2 (germline): SGHRS, YFSETQ. Trimming stripped 5 bases from V and 3 bases from J, with 15 bases between. DNA for the CDR3: TGCGCCAGCAGTCCTTCGGGAGAAGGCTACGAGCAGTACTTC. It is translated as CASSPSGEGYEQYF. The full variable domain, with the rest looked up from reference TRBV5-1 and TRBJ2-7, is KAGVTQTPRYLIKTRGQQVTLSCSPISGHRSVSWYQQTPGQGLQFLFEYFSETQRNKGNFPGRFSGRQFSNSRSEMNVSTLELGDSALYLCASSPSGEGYEQYFGPGTRLTVT.

This clone was seen only a few times. The J gene is TRBJ1-4, the V gene TRBV16; no clear D gene. The CDR3 has 13 amino acids. Germline CDR1 reads KGHSY; CDR2 reads FQNENV. Trimming took 0 bases from V and 5 from J, leaving 4 bases between them. CDR3: CASSQSRNEKLFF. The CDR3 nucleotides are TGTGCCAGCAGCCAATCGAGGAATGAAAAACTGTTTTTT.

This clone appeared a single time. The chain uses TRBV5-1 and TRBJ1-4; unclear D gene. The CDR3 has 14 amino acids. CDR1 is SGHRS and CDR2 is YFSETQ in the germline V gene. Trimming removed 2 bases at V and 2 bases at J, with 7 bases between. Written as DNA, the CDR3 is TGCGCCAGCAGCTTTGCCGGGACTAATGAAAAACTGTTTTTT. Translation: CASSFAGTNEKLFF.

This clone was counted a few times. V gene TRBV9 combines with J gene TRBJ2-1; 7 positions match TRBD2. This CDR3 has 15 residues. V lost 0 bases and J lost 9; bases outside the gene matches: 9. The germline CDR1 and CDR2 sequences are SGDLS and YYNGEE. The CDR3 DNA is TGTGCCAGCAGCGTAGCTCCCCAGCGGGATAGTGAGCAGTTCTTC. This translates into CASSVAPQRDSEQFF.

Only a few counts were recorded for this clone. This chain uses TRBV27 with TRBJ2-7, with 12 nucleotides matching TRBD2. CDR1 and CDR2 (germline): MNHEY, SMNVEV (reference sequence). Trimming at V came to 6 bases and at J to 6 bases, leaving 6 bases not matched to a gene. The CDR3 is 14 residues long. The DNA of the CDR3 is TGTGCCAGCAGGATGACTAGCGGGAGCAGCGAGCAGTACTTC. It codes for CASRMTSGSSEQYF.

The rearrangement links TRBV5-4 to TRBJ2-7; D is unclear. The V gene lost 0 bases and the J gene lost 0 bases, with 13 bases spanning the gap. Per the germline V gene, CDR1 is SGHNT and CDR2 is YYREEE (reference sequence). This CDR3 comprises 16 residues. CDR3 sequence (DNA): TGTGCCAGCAGCTTGGTGCGTCCCCCGAGCTCCTACGAGCAGTACTTC. Translating it yields CASSLVRPPSSYEQYF. The full variable domain, in which reference TRBV5-4 and TRBJ2-7 provide the parts outside the CDR3, is ETGVTQSPTHLIKTRGQQVTLRCSSQSGHNTVSWYQQALGQGPQFIFQYYREEENGRGNFPPRFSGLQFPNYSSELNVNALELDDSALYLCASSLVRPPSSYEQYFGPGTRLTVT.